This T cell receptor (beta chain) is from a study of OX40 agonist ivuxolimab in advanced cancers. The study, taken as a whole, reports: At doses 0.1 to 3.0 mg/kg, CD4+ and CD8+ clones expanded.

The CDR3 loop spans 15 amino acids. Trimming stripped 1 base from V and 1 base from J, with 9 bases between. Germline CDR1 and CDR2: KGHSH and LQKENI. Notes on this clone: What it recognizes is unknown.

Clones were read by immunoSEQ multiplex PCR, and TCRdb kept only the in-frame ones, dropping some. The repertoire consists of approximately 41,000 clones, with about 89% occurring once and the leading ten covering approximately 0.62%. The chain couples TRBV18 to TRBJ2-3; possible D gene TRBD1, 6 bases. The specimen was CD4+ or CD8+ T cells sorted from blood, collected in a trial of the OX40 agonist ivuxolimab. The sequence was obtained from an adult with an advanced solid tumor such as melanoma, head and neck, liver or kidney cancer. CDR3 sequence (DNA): TGTGCCAGCTCACCACGGGGGCTCGGCACAGATACGCAGTATTTT. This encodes CASSPRGLGTDTQYF.